This T cell receptor (beta chain) was identified in a study of blood T cell repertoires in COVID-19. The overall study: Acute-phase and convalescent COVID-19 samples originated in the United States, Italy and Spain.

Some clones are missing from TCRdb's copy, which holds only in-frame ones; the method was immunoSEQ multiplex PCR. The sample comprises approximately 450,000 clones, around 87% of which are singletons, and around 1.1% rests with the top ten. Living in 24 US areas, the participants were between roughly 18 and 90 years of age. Participants reported their clinical history, and cohort assignment relied on those reports. For recovered donors of Cohort 3, there were two negative PCRs, clearance, or symptom resolution. The CDR3 spans 15 residues. CDR1 is SGHTA and CDR2 is FQGNSA in the germline V gene. V was clipped by 6 bases and J by 6 bases; unmatched bases: 7.

The sequence came from a man under 40 who had recovered from COVID-19. The sample comprised PBMCs or T cells enriched from blood (not recorded which). The J gene is TRBJ2-7, the V gene TRBV7-2, with 14 bases matching TRBD2. The CDR3 is CASRIGLAGGSEQYF. The CDR3 DNA reads TGTGCCAGCAGGATTGGACTAGCGGGAGGAAGCGAGCAGTACTTC.